Following are 9 T cell receptor beta chains from one sample sequenced in a study of STAT3 mutations in large granular lymphocyte leukemia. Notes on the study in general: Every T-LGLL patient had at least one immunodominant TCRbeta clonotype.

Their antigens remain unidentified. Measured with immunoSEQ multiplex PCR; TCRdb has only the in-frame clones, and not every one. The sample includes over 1,000 clones, less than 65% of them seen just once. Sequencing used PBMCs. The source of these receptors is a human donor with T large granular lymphocyte leukemia. Some clones in this sample may be carry-over from other donors' samples.

The chain combines TRBV30 with TRBJ2-3; 9 bases align to TRBD1. The trim removed 3 bases at V and 12 bases at J, leaving 7 bases unmatched. This CDR3 spans 12 amino acids. Germline CDR1 GTSNPN, CDR2 SVGIG (reference sequence). Here the CDR3 reads CAWSQQGAEQYF. As DNA, the CDR3 is TGTGCCTGGAGCCAACAGGGGGCCGAACAGTATTTT.

The V and J genes are TRBV30 and TRBJ1-5, with a weak D call TRBD1 (6 bases). V lost 1 base to trimming and J lost 6 bases, with 13 bases between them. The CDR3 totals 14 residues. The germline V gene encodes CDR1 GTSNPN and CDR2 SVGIG (reference sequence). This CDR3 is CAWSEPGEVQPQHF. The CDR3 DNA follows: TGTGCCTGGAGTGAACCAGGGGAGGTTCAGCCCCAGCATTTT.

This chain links TRBV5-1 with TRBJ1-2; the match to TRBD1 covers 9 bases. The CDR3 sequence is 13 residues long. In germline, CDR1 is SGHRS, CDR2 YFSETQ. The J segment lost 8 bases and the V segment lost 4 bases, leaving 6 bases of the junction unmatched. The CDR3 here is CASSPGQGEGYTF. CDR3 nucleotide sequence: TGCGCCAGCAGCCCGGGACAGGGAGAAGGCTACACCTTC.

This clone was counted only a few times. The chain uses TRBV30 and TRBJ1-2; possible D gene TRBD1, 5 bases. This CDR3 region has 12 residues. The germline V and J ends were trimmed by 8 bases and 6 bases, with 16 bases remaining between them. The germline CDR1 and CDR2 sequences are GTSNPN and SVGIG (reference sequence). CDR3 amino acids: CATGGGRNGYTF. CDR3 DNA: TGTGCCACCGGCGGGGGTAGGAATGGCTACACCTTC.

Here the CDR3 reads CASSSGTDSYSPLHF. CDR3 nucleotide sequence: TGCGCCAGCAGCTCGGGGACAGACTCTTATTCACCCCTCCACTTT. The chain couples TRBV5-1 to TRBJ1-6; TRBD1 aligns across 7 bases. Germline V gives CDR1 SGHRS, CDR2 YFSETQ. CDR3 length: 15 residues. The V segment lost 3 bases and the J segment 8 bases; nucleotides outside the gene matches: 8.

The CDR3 coding sequence is TGTGCCTGGAGTGCCCCTAATTTGCCCCAGCATTTT. Protein: CAWSAPNLPQHF. The chain recombines TRBV30 with TRBJ1-5, with D uncertain. The CDR3 has 12 amino acids. V gave up 1 base and J gave up 9 bases, with 10 bases separating them. The germline CDR1 and CDR2 sequences are GTSNPN and SVGIG (reference sequence).

V usage is TRBV29-1 and J usage is TRBJ2-7; perhaps TRBD1 as D (6 bases). V lost 8 bases and J 3 bases, leaving 14 bases between the germline ends. The germline V gene has CDR1 SQVTM and CDR2 ANQGSEA. The CDR3 covers 12 residues. CDR3 in DNA: TGCAGCATTGGACAGTCGAGCTACGAGCAGTACTTC. Protein product: CSIGQSSYEQYF.

V and J are TRBV7-9 and TRBJ2-7; 8 bases are shared with TRBD2. The V segment lost 5 bases and the J segment 2 bases; nucleotides outside the gene matches: 2. The CDR3 sequence is 13 residues long. Germline lookup yields CDR1 SEHNR and CDR2 FQNEAQ (reference sequence). In DNA form, the CDR3 reads TGTGCCAGCAGCCTTAGCGGGACCTACGAGCAGTACTTC. Protein product: CASSLSGTYEQYF.

The rearrangement uses TRBV29-1 and TRBJ2-7, with D perhaps given as TRBD1 or TRBD2 (5 bases each). The CDR3 sequence is 11 residues long. From germline, CDR1 is SQVTM and CDR2 ANQGSEA. The V gene lost 4 bases and the J gene lost 6 bases, with 10 bases spanning the gap. The CDR3 sequence is CSVVKGTEQYF. Written as DNA, the CDR3 is TGCAGCGTTGTGAAAGGGACCGAGCAGTACTTC.